This T cell receptor beta chain was retrieved from a study of beta chain features in type 1 diabetes. Averaging roughly 120 mL, one heparinised blood draw was given by each donor. The authors sorted CD4+ naive, central memory, regulatory and stem cell-like memory cells via CD45RO/CCR7/CD25/CD127/CD95/CD27. This clone was observed a few times. Antigen: not known. Findings of the study overall: In all four CD4+ subsets, TCRB CDR3 length was significantly, moderately reduced in type 1 diabetes.

Germline CDR1 reads SGDLS; CDR2 reads YYNGEE. This CDR3 is built from 14 residues. The trim removed 4 bases at V and 1 base at J, leaving 3 bases unmatched. The authors reverse transcribed all of the isolated RNA, so sequencing captured expressed TCRB transcripts. Samples of naive, central memory and regulatory T cells yielded a mean of about 3.5 million reads. The repertoire was sequenced with immunoSEQ multiplex PCR; TCRdb's copy has only in-frame clones and lacks some. The sample has more than 120,000 clones, about 13% seen once; the top ten hold approximately 1.3%. V is TRBV9 and J is TRBJ2-3; 7 nucleotides align to TRBD1. The source is a man between 18 and 29 years old with type 1 diabetes. Source material: central memory CD4+ T cells from blood. The CDR3 DNA follows: TGTGCCAGCAGCCCCGGACAGGGCACAGATACGCAGTATTTT. It specifies CASSPGQGTDTQYF. Together with reference TRBV9 and TRBJ2-3, the CDR3 gives the full variable domain: DSGVTQTPKHLITATGQRVTLRCSPRSGDLSVYWYQQSLDQGLQFLIQYYNGEERAKGNILERFSAQQFPDLHSELNLSSLELGDSALYFCASSPGQGTDTQYFGPGTRLTVL.